This entry features one T cell receptor beta chain sequence. The germline gives CDR1 DFQATT, CDR2 SNEGSKA (reference sequence). CDR3 length: 14 amino acids. The junction had 9 bases not matched to a gene; V was cut back by 4 bases and J by 5 bases. RNA transcripts were the template for amplifying TCR beta CDR3 regions. RT-PCR in the first round (using the HTBI primer set) targeted the TCR CDR3. TCRdb re-analysed the multiplex PCR reads in MiXCR, keeping a single row per CDR3 protein. The profile covers 100,000 to 140,000 distinct CDR3 sequences, with about a sixth appearing a single time and 35% to 50% taken by the ten largest. This record comes from a study of T cells in Graves' hyperthyroidism and ophthalmopathy. Absence of ophthalmopathy progression within 18 months defined stable Graves' hyperthyroidism.

The chain employs TRBV20-1 and TRBJ2-3; 7 bases are shared with TRBD1. The source material was blood. This TCR came from a woman aged 45-60 years with Graves' hyperthyroidism. CDR3 region: CSAMFRGRVDTQYF. As DNA, the CDR3 is TGCAGTGCTATGTTTAGGGGGCGGGTAGATACGCAGTATTTT.